This TCR beta chain comes out of a study of shared clonotypes between healthy human individuals. The germline gives CDR1 MNHEY, CDR2 SMNVEV (reference sequence). The CDR3 extends over 14 amino acids. With 6 bases removed from V and 4 bases from J, the gap between germline ends came to 13 bases. The naive CD8 population came from CD45RO-negative cells selected for CCR7, without terminally differentiated effector memory CD45RA+ cells. Several immunoSEQ 96-well plates shared each subset's DNA, each plate a replicate. The repertoire was sequenced with immunoSEQ multiplex PCR; TCRdb's copy has only in-frame clones and lacks some. The sample lists under 2,000,000 clones, 85% to 95% occurring once.

The receptor's source is a man younger than 35 in good health. The sequencing input was naive CD8+ T cells sorted from blood. The V and J genes are TRBV27 and TRBJ2-1; TRBD2 is a possible D gene (5 bases). CDR3 sequence (DNA): TGTGCCAGCAGCGCCGTCGGGGTATACAATGAGCAGTTCTTC. As protein: CASSAVGVYNEQFF.